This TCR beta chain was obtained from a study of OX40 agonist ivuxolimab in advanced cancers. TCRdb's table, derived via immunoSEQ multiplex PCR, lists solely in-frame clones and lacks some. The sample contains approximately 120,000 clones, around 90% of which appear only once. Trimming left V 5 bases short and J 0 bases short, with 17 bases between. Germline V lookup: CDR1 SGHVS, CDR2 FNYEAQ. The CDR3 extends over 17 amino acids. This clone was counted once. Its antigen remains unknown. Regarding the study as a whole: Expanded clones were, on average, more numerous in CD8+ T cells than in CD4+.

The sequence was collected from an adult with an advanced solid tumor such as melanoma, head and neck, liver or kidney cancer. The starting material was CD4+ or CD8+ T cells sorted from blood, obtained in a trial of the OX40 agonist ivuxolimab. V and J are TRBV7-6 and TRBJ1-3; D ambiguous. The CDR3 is CASSISQTGRSGNTIYF. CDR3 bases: TGTGCCAGCAGCATATCACAAACGGGTCGCTCTGGAAACACCATATATTTT.